The next 22 T cell receptor beta chains were all read from a single sample in a study of cytomegalovirus exposure and HLA in healthy donors. The PCR was carried out with 60 Vbeta primers and 13 Jbeta primers. This table comes from immunoSEQ multiplex PCR, and its TCRdb copy is limited to in-frame clones, with some not included. The data show 110,000 or so clones, with about 72% seen just once and roughly 15% held by the top ten. The specimen sequenced was PBMCs. These receptors were collected from a man aged 50-59 years in good health and CMV-seropositive.

This clone was picked up one time. The J gene is TRBJ2-5, the V gene TRBV6-5; maybe TRBD2 (6 bases). Trimming cost V 6 bases and J 2 bases, with 13 bases left between them. From germline, CDR1 is MNHEY and CDR2 SVGAGI. CDR3 length equals 14 residues. The CDR3 nucleotides are TGTGCCAGCAGACCTTGGACTAATCAAGAGACCCAGTACTTC. It translates to CASRPWTNQETQYF.

This rearrangement joins TRBV10-2 to TRBJ2-2; D is unclear. Trimming cost V 7 bases and J 1 base, with 10 bases left between them. CDR1 is WSHSY, CDR2 SAAADI, per germline. This CDR3 spans 14 amino acids. In DNA form, the CDR3 reads TGCGCCAGCACCTCGTCCCGGAACACCGGGGAGCTGTTTTTT. This encodes CASTSSRNTGELFF.

The chain links TRBV5-6 to TRBJ2-3; 9 nucleotides match TRBD2. Germline trimming cut 1 base from V and 3 bases from J; bases unmatched to any gene: 9. Germline assignment: CDR1 SGHDT and CDR2 YYEEEE. CDR3 length equals 17 residues. CDR3 loop: CASSLSPAGGPTDTQYF. The DNA of the CDR3 is TGTGCCAGCAGCTTGTCCCCCGCGGGAGGGCCGACAGATACGCAGTATTTT.

The chain is built from TRBV6-5 and TRBJ1-2; D is uncertain. CDR3 length: 15 residues. The germline V and J ends were trimmed by 0 bases and 4 bases, with 12 bases remaining between them. Germline CDR1 MNHEY, CDR2 SVGAGI. Written as DNA, the CDR3 is TGTGCCAGCAGTTACTCCCCTACCGTGTCCTATGGCTACACCTTC. Translation gives CASSYSPTVSYGYTF.

This clone occurred a few times. The chain couples TRBV19 to TRBJ2-3, with D possibly matching TRBD2 (5 bases). Per the germline V gene, CDR1 is LNHDA and CDR2 is SQIVND (reference sequence). This CDR3 has 13 residues. V lost 9 bases to trimming and J lost 6 bases, with 16 bases between them. CDR3 in amino acids: CASSLLARDTQYF. CDR3 DNA: TGTGCCAGCAGTCTCTTAGCGAGGGATACGCAGTATTTT. The full variable domain, completed using reference TRBV19 and TRBJ2-3, is DGGITQSPKYLFRKEGQNVTLSCEQNLNHDAMYWYRQDPGQGLRLIYYSQIVNDFQKGDIAEGYSVSREKKESFPLTVTSAQKNPTAFYLCASSLLARDTQYFGPGTRLTVL.

J is TRBJ2-7 and V is TRBV27; perhaps TRBD1 as D (5 bases). Trimming shortened V by 7 bases and J by 2 bases, and 12 bases separated the two germline ends. The CDR3 covers 13 residues. Germline V CDR1 and CDR2: MNHEY, SMNVEV (reference sequence). The CDR3 reads CASTGPGPYEQYF. The CDR3 bases are TGTGCCAGCACAGGGCCAGGGCCCTACGAGCAGTACTTC.

The chain links TRBV28 to TRBJ2-2, with D tentatively TRBD2 (6 bases). CDR1 MDHEN and CDR2 SYDVKM come from the germline V gene. The V gene lost 9 bases and the J gene lost 7 bases, with 15 bases spanning the gap. This CDR3 spans 13 amino acids. The CDR3 DNA is TGTGCCAGTTTAGGGGACTGGGGCGGGGAGCTGTTTTTT. The encoded protein is CASLGDWGGELFF.

The DNA of the CDR3 is TGTGCCAGCAGCACGGGACTAGCCGCCTACGAGCAGTACTTC. Its protein product is CASSTGLAAYEQYF. V is TRBV7-2 and J is TRBJ2-7; 9 nucleotides align to TRBD2. The CDR3 is made up of 14 amino acids. In germline, CDR1 is SGHTA, CDR2 FQGNSA. V lost 5 bases to trimming and J lost 2 bases; unmatched junction nucleotides: 4.

V and J are TRBV10-2 and TRBJ2-5, with 7 nucleotides matching TRBD2. The end of the DNA fits TRBJ2-7 better, so the J call may be wrong. CDR3 size: 15 residues. Germline V lookup: CDR1 WSHSY, CDR2 SAAADI. The CDR3 bases are TGCGCCAGCAGACACGTAGTGGGGGGGTCCTACGAGCAGTACTTC. Amino acids: CASRHVVGGSYEQYF.

The chain has TRBV2 and TRBJ2-1; D call uncertain. Trimming left V 6 bases short and J 6 bases short, with 21 bases between. Germline CDR1 is SNHLY and CDR2 is FYNNEI. CDR3 length: 16 amino acids. The CDR3 sequence: CASRTHSSPPGNEQFF. The CDR3, as DNA: TGTGCCAGCAGAACCCACAGTTCCCCCCCAGGCAATGAGCAGTTCTTC.

This rearrangement joins TRBV4-1 to TRBJ2-3; D may be TRBD2 (6 bases). The germline CDR1 and CDR2 sequences are MGHRA and YSYEKL. V lost 3 bases and J lost 1, with 14 bases in between. The CDR3 has 16 amino acids. CDR3 sequence reads: CASSQAGWGGTDTQYF. Written as DNA, the CDR3 is TGCGCCAGCAGCCAGGCGGGGTGGGGCGGCACAGATACGCAGTATTTT.

This chain uses TRBV9 with TRBJ2-1; 8 positions match TRBD1. J was trimmed by 4 bases and V by 0 bases; bases with no gene match: 6. This CDR3 has 16 amino acids. Germline loops: CDR1 SGDLS, CDR2 YYNGEE. In DNA, the CDR3 is TGTGCCAGCAGCGTAGGGCAGGGGGCAAGTTACAATGAGCAGTTCTTC. This codes for CASSVGQGASYNEQFF. The complete variable domain, with remaining parts taken from reference TRBV9 and TRBJ2-1, reads DSGVTQTPKHLITATGQRVTLRCSPRSGDLSVYWYQQSLDQGLQFLIQYYNGEERAKGNILERFSAQQFPDLHSELNLSSLELGDSALYFCASSVGQGASYNEQFFGPGTRLTVL.

The rearrangement uses TRBV6-5 and TRBJ2-7; 10 bases are a match to TRBD2. The CDR3 covers 15 residues. V shed 6 bases, J shed 3 bases, and the junction held 8 bases outside the gene matches. From germline, CDR1 is MNHEY and CDR2 SVGAGI. DNA for the CDR3: TGTGCCAGCAGATCAATTACTAGCGGGAACTACGAGCAGTACTTC. Its translation is CASRSITSGNYEQYF.

In this sample, this clone turned up once. The chain employs TRBV19 and TRBJ1-1; no definite D call. The CDR3 length is 13 residues. V lost 3 bases, J lost 3 bases, and 8 bases lay in between. Germline values: CDR1 LNHDA, CDR2 SQIVND (reference sequence). CDR3 sequence reads: CASSMGGDTEAFF. In DNA, the CDR3 is TGTGCCAGTAGTATGGGCGGGGACACTGAAGCTTTCTTT.

The chain links TRBV27 to TRBJ1-5; 8 nucleotides line up with TRBD1. The V gene's germline CDR1 is MNHEY and CDR2 SMNVEV (reference sequence). The CDR3 covers 19 residues. The V segment lost 7 bases and the J segment 11 bases; nucleotides outside the gene matches: 28. DNA for the CDR3: TGTGCCAGCACCCCCCGACAGGGGCAAGCCGATCCCAGGGCCACTACCCAGCATTTT. Amino acid sequence: CASTPRQGQADPRATTQHF.

The chain uses TRBV5-1 and TRBJ2-7, with 7 bases identical to TRBD2. The CDR3 extends over 15 amino acids. CDR1 SGHRS and CDR2 YFSETQ come from the germline V gene. J lost 4 bases, V lost 4 bases, and 11 bases had no gene match. CDR3 sequence: CASSPLAERTYEQYF. DNA of the CDR3: TGCGCCAGCAGCCCCCTAGCGGAGCGTACTTACGAGCAGTACTTC. The full variable domain, rest sourced from reference TRBV5-1 and TRBJ2-7, is KAGVTQTPRYLIKTRGQQVTLSCSPISGHRSVSWYQQTPGQGLQFLFEYFSETQRNKGNFPGRFSGRQFSNSRSEMNVSTLELGDSALYLCASSPLAERTYEQYFGPGTRLTVT.

The chain couples TRBV25-1 to TRBJ1-4, with D perhaps TRBD1 (5 bases). The CDR3 runs 14 residues. Between the trimmed V and J ends, which lost 2 bases and 10 bases, there was a span of 14 bases. In germline, CDR1 is MGHDK, CDR2 SYGVNS. The CDR3, as DNA: TGTGCCAGCAGTGAAAAAGGGGCTAAAGGAAAACTGTTTTTT. It is translated as CASSEKGAKGKLFF.

Written as DNA, the CDR3 is TGTGCCAGCTTCAGGGGGGACACTGAAGCTTTCTTT. This codes for CASFRGDTEAFF. The chain has TRBV25-1 and TRBJ1-1, with 7 bases that match TRBD1. V was clipped by 8 bases and J by 3 bases; unmatched bases: 3. Per germline, CDR1 MGHDK and CDR2 SYGVNS. This CDR3 contains 12 residues.

This clone has more than one count but fewer than ten. The CDR3: CASSTRTSAYNEQFF. The CDR3 coding sequence is TGTGCCAGCAGCACCAGGACTAGCGCCTACAATGAGCAGTTCTTC. The chain links TRBV21-1 to TRBJ2-1; the listed D gene, TRBD2, was not tested against the DNA. TRBV21-1 constitutes a pseudogene. CDR3 size: 15 residues.

The rearrangement links TRBV6-5 to TRBJ2-7; possibly TRBD1 for D (5 bases). Trimming cost V 5 bases and J 2 bases, with 16 bases left between them. CDR1 MNHEY and CDR2 SVGAGI come from the germline V gene. CDR3 length: 15 amino acids. The CDR3 nucleotides are TGTGCCAGCAGTAAAACAGGTTCACCACCCTACGAGCAGTACTTC. Translating gives CASSKTGSPPYEQYF.

CDR3 sequence: CASSGDRATEAFF. The DNA for the CDR3 is TGCGCCAGCAGTGGGGACAGGGCCACTGAAGCTTTCTTT. The chain links TRBV10-1 to TRBJ1-1, with 9 bases matching TRBD1. The CDR3 is 13 residues long. The junction had 1 base not matched to a gene; V was cut back by 4 bases and J by 4 bases. Germline CDR1 WNHNN, CDR2 SYGVQD (reference sequence).

This chain connects TRBV9 to TRBJ1-6, with 7 bases aligning to TRBD1. This CDR3 spans 16 amino acids. V was clipped by 0 bases and J by 10 bases; unmatched bases: 10. From germline, CDR1 is SGDLS and CDR2 YYNGEE. CDR3 nucleotide sequence: TGTGCCAGCAGCGTAGGGCCCGACAGGGCGGGGTCACCCCTCCACTTT. This codes for CASSVGPDRAGSPLHF.